Presented here are 26 T cell receptor beta chains from one specimen sequenced in a study of CD8+CD57+ T cells in acquired aplastic anemia. Study results and limitations: Reduced diversity was recorded for CD8+CD57+ cells relative to total CD4+ and CD8+ pools in patients.

These TCRs are of unknown antigen specificity. According to the study, genomic DNA was the template for TCR beta VDJ and CDR3 profiling. Each CDR3 protein gets one entry after TCRdb re-called the reads with MiXCR. Here the sample spans around 21,000 distinct CDR3 sequences, approximately 37% being singletons. Patients picked for sequencing had shown CD8+CD57+ cell expansion detected by flow cytometry. Sequenced material: CD8+CD57+ T cells sorted from PBMCs. Regarding subset: bead-enriched CD8+CD57+ effector memory T cells from SAA patients. Receptor source: a human donor with aplastic anemia.

The table lists this clonotype with many counts. The chain couples TRBV7-6 to TRBJ2-1, with TRBD1 identical over 8 bases. The CDR3 consists of 15 residues. CDR1 is SGHVS and CDR2 is FNYEAQ in the germline V gene. The V and J ends lost 5 bases and 4 bases, in that order; junction bases with no gene match: 7. The CDR3 DNA is TGTGCCAGCAGCGATGGGACAGGCCCTTACAATGAGCAGTTCTTC. Protein sequence: CASSDGTGPYNEQFF.

A note on this clonotype: This may come from a read error, since a much larger clone is one base off. The rearrangement links TRBV20-1 to TRBJ2-5; maybe TRBD2 (7 bases). This CDR3 has 14 residues. Germline assignment: CDR1 DFQATT and CDR2 SNEGSKA (reference sequence). CDR3 sequence reads: CSARGGGEGETLYF. The CDR3 nucleotides are TGCAGTGCTAGAGGAGGGGGGGAGGGTGAGACCCTGTACTTC.

On this clonotype: Lacking the conserved final phenylalanine or tryptophan, this CDR3 likely reflects a read error. The chain employs TRBV7-8 and TRBJ2-3; 11 nucleotides match TRBD1. V lost 2 bases and J lost 6; bases outside the gene matches: 4. Germline CDR1 is SGHVS and CDR2 is FQNEAQ. The CDR3 is made up of 15 amino acids. The CDR3 DNA sequence: TGTGCCAGCAGCTTAAGGGGACAGGGGGATGATACGCAGTATCTT. Protein product: CASSLRGQGDDTQYL.

The chain recombines TRBV20-1 with TRBJ2-3; 10 nucleotides match TRBD2. The CDR3 runs to 17 residues. J was trimmed by 1 base and V by 0 bases; bases with no gene match: 7. Looked up from germline, CDR1 is DFQATT and CDR2 is SNEGSKA (reference sequence). In DNA form, the CDR3 reads TGCAGTGCTAGAGATACTAGCGGGACGCGGGGCACAGATACGCAGTATTTT. It yields the protein CSARDTSGTRGTDTQYF.

The chain uses TRBV9 and TRBJ2-3; possibly TRBD2 for D (5 bases). Trimming shortened V by 0 bases and J by 3 bases, and 14 bases separated the two germline ends. This CDR3 contains 16 residues. Germline V CDR1 and CDR2: SGDLS, YYNGEE. CDR3 in DNA: TGTGCCAGCAGCGTAGCTCCGGGATTTTTGACAGATACGCAGTATTTT. Its translation: CASSVAPGFLTDTQYF. Filled out from reference TRBV9 and TRBJ2-3, the complete variable domain reads DSGVTQTPKHLITATGQRVTLRCSPRSGDLSVYWYQQSLDQGLQFLIQYYNGEERAKGNILERFSAQQFPDLHSELNLSSLELGDSALYFCASSVAPGFLTDTQYFGPGTRLTVL.

The chain couples TRBV15 to TRBJ1-2; D is unclear. Between the trimmed V and J ends, which lost 1 base and 10 bases, there was a span of 13 bases. There are 13 residues in the CDR3. The germline gives CDR1 LNHNV, CDR2 YYDKDF (reference sequence). The CDR3 DNA reads TGTGCCACCAGCAGAGGTACTGGAGAACCCTACACCTTC. The encoded protein is CATSRGTGEPYTF.

In this sample, this clonotype turned up a few times. The V gene is TRBV7-9, the J gene TRBJ2-1; maybe TRBD2 (5 bases). CDR1 and CDR2 from the germline V gene are SEHNR and FQNEAQ (reference sequence). V was trimmed by 1 base and J by 3 bases, leaving 19 bases between them. This CDR3 region has 18 residues. The CDR3 DNA reads as TGTGCCAGCAGCTTAGAGGGATCGGCGGGCAGGCGCTACAATGAGCAGTTCTTC. This sequence encodes CASSLEGSAGRRYNEQFF.

The chain couples TRBV5-4 to TRBJ1-2; 9 positions agree with TRBD1. This CDR3 has 14 amino acids. Trimming removed 4 bases from V and 3 bases from J; junction bases left unmatched: 4. Germline V gene sequence: CDR1 SGHNT, CDR2 YYREEE (reference sequence). The CDR3 sequence is CASSRDRADYGYTF. DNA of the CDR3: TGTGCCAGCAGCCGGGACAGGGCCGACTATGGCTACACCTTC.

This clonotype was detected a few times. V gene TRBV24-1 combines with J gene TRBJ2-1, with TRBD1 identical over 11 bases. There are 15 residues in the CDR3. CDR1 and CDR2 from the germline V gene are KGHDR and SFDVKD. The V and J ends lost 3 bases and 9 bases, in that order; junction bases with no gene match: 6. The CDR3 here is CATSDPGQGAGEQFF. Here the CDR3 DNA reads TGTGCCACCAGTGATCCAGGACAGGGGGCCGGTGAGCAGTTCTTC.

This clonotype was seen a single time. Compared with germline, one end of the junction differs, possibly owing to a read error. This rearrangement joins TRBV2 to TRBJ1-5; no definite D call. Per the germline V gene, CDR1 is SNHLY and CDR2 is FYNNEI. The CDR3 totals 15 residues. The CDR3 region is CASSRITAANQPRHF. CDR3 nucleotides: TGTGCCAGCAGCCGTATCACAGCGGCCAATCAGCCCCGGCATTTT. The variable domain in full, completed from reference TRBV2 and TRBJ1-5, reads EPEVTQTPSHQVTQMGQEVILRCVPISNHLYFYWYRQILGQKVEFLVSFYNNEISEKSEIFDDQFSVERPDGSNFTLKIRSTKLEDSAMYFCASSRITAANQPRHFGDGTRLSIL.

The rearrangement joins TRBV29-1 to TRBJ1-1; maybe TRBD1 (6 bases). V gave up 7 bases and J gave up 1 base, with 10 bases separating them. The germline gives CDR1 SQVTM, CDR2 ANQGSEA. The CDR3 totals 12 residues. This CDR3 is CSATGRNTEAFF. The CDR3 bases are TGCAGCGCCACAGGGCGGAACACTGAAGCTTTCTTT. Filled out from reference TRBV29-1 and TRBJ1-1, the complete variable domain reads SAVISQKPSRDICQRGTSLTIQCQVDSQVTMMFWYRQQPGQSLTLIATANQGSEATYESGFVIDKFPISRPNLTFSTLTVSNMSPEDSSIYLCSATGRNTEAFFGQGTRLTVV.

The chain is built from TRBV10-1 and TRBJ2-1; 7 bases agree with TRBD1. V shed 2 bases, J shed 6 bases, and the junction held 1 base outside the gene matches. The CDR3 has 13 residues. The germline gives CDR1 WNHNN, CDR2 SYGVQD (reference sequence). CDR3: CASSERDSNEQFF. DNA of the CDR3: TGCGCCAGCAGTGAGCGGGACAGCAATGAGCAGTTCTTC.

This rearrangement joins TRBV4-3 to TRBJ1-6; D is unresolved. This CDR3 is built from 14 residues. Germline CDR1 LGHNA, CDR2 YSLEER. V was cut by 5 bases and J by 9 bases, with 14 bases left in between. As DNA, the CDR3 is TGCGCCAGCAGCAACCGGAGGGTTGGTTCACCCCTCCACTTT. It translates to CASSNRRVGSPLHF.

This clonotype showed up just a few times. J is TRBJ2-1 and V is TRBV7-6, with D perhaps given as TRBD1 or TRBD2 (5 bases each). Germline CDR1 reads SGHVS; CDR2 reads FNYEAQ. V lost 2 bases and J 2 bases, leaving 16 bases between the germline ends. CDR3 length: 17 amino acids. CDR3 coding DNA: TGTGCCAGCAGCTTAAATTCGGGGCAGGGTCCCTACAATGAGCAGTTCTTC. It is translated as CASSLNSGQGPYNEQFF. Variable domain in full (rest from reference TRBV7-6 and TRBJ2-1): GAGVSQSPRYKVTKRGQDVALRCDPISGHVSLYWYRQALGQGPEFLTYFNYEAQQDKSGLPNDRFSAERPEGSISTLTIQRTEQRDSAMYRCASSLNSGQGPYNEQFFGPGTRLTVL.

Notes on this clonotype: A single base separates this from a much larger clone, so it may be a read error. The rearrangement links TRBV7-9 to TRBJ2-3; D gene unclear. Germline V gene sequence: CDR1 SEHNR, CDR2 FQNEAQ (reference sequence). The CDR3 totals 13 residues. The germline V and J ends were trimmed by 6 bases and 0 bases, with 7 bases remaining between them. The CDR3 coding sequence is TGTGCCAGCAGTACACAAAGCACAGATACGCAGTATTTT. Its translation is CASSTQSTDTQYF.

The chain employs TRBV10-2 and TRBJ1-5, with a tentative D call TRBD1 (6 bases). Trimming cost V 0 bases and J 10 bases, with 10 bases left between them. The CDR3 loop spans 13 amino acids. Germline CDR1 reads WSHSY; CDR2 reads SAAADI. As DNA, the CDR3 is TGCGCCAGCAGTGAGTCTCCAGGGGAACCCCAGCATTTT. Its translation is CASSESPGEPQHF.

This sequence joins TRBV29-1 and TRBJ2-7; D is ambiguous. Germline V gene sequence: CDR1 SQVTM, CDR2 ANQGSEA. The V and J ends lost 3 bases and 2 bases respectively, with 8 bases between them. The CDR3 length is 12 residues. This chain's CDR3 is CSVDSVTYEQYF. The CDR3 nucleotides read TGCAGCGTTGATTCGGTAACCTACGAGCAGTACTTC.

This clonotype has a handful of counts. Given a much more abundant clone one base away, this may be a read error. Because it lacks the conserved phenylalanine or tryptophan at the end, this CDR3 is likely a read error. This sequence joins TRBV20-1 and TRBJ2-3; a weak D match, TRBD2 (5 bases). Trimming took off 3 bases at V and 1 base at J, with 8 bases between the two ends. The CDR3 is 13 residues long. The germline V gene encodes CDR1 DFQATT and CDR2 SNEGSKA (reference sequence). The CDR3 nucleotides read TGCAGTGCTAGCGGGCGGGGCACAGATACGCAGTATCTT. Translating gives CSASGRGTDTQYL.

V and J are TRBV20-1 and TRBJ2-5, with 8 bases identical to TRBD2. J lost 9 bases, V lost 0 bases, and 9 bases had no gene match. CDR3 size: 14 residues. Germline V gene data show CDR1 as DFQATT and CDR2 as SNEGSKA (reference sequence). The CDR3 spells CSARDRRAGAAQYF. CDR3 nucleotides: TGCAGTGCTAGAGATCGGAGAGCGGGAGCGGCCCAGTACTTC.

Of note for this clonotype: A junction end diverges from the germline sequence, so it may reflect a read error. This chain joins TRBV27 and TRBJ2-7, with TRBD1 identical over 8 bases. In germline, CDR1 is MNHEY, CDR2 SMNVEV (reference sequence). This CDR3 has 15 amino acids. The CDR3 protein is CASSPATGARYEQHF. For the CDR3, the DNA is TGCGCCAGCAGTCCCGCGACAGGGGCCCGTTACGAGCAGCACTTC.

The chain links TRBV19 to TRBJ1-3; TRBD1 might be the D (5 bases). V was clipped by 1 base and J by 8 bases, with 18 bases between them. The germline V gene has CDR1 LNHDA and CDR2 SQIVND (reference sequence). The CDR3 has 16 residues. DNA for the CDR3: TGTGCCAGTAGTATAGGTCTATGGGGCCGCACGGACACCATATATTTT. This codes for CASSIGLWGRTDTIYF.

This clonotype was seen more than once but under ten times. The conserved phenylalanine or tryptophan normally closing the CDR3 is absent here, so this likely arose from a read error. The DNA is omitted, as the CDR3 cannot be located on it reliably, and the CDR3 follows TCRdb's listing. The chain combines TRBV20-1 with TRBJ2-3; the D call in the table, TRBD2, was not verified against the DNA. The CDR3 contains 19 residues when both ends are counted. Germline CDR1 DFQATT, CDR2 SNEGSKA (reference sequence). CDR3 sequence reads: CSARDPPVSGRGGGGGGGV.

The chain carries TRBV2 and TRBJ2-1; perhaps TRBD2 as D (6 bases). The germline V gene has CDR1 SNHLY and CDR2 FYNNEI. There are 13 residues in the CDR3. V lost 6 bases, J lost 5 bases, and 11 bases lay in between. CDR3 amino acids: CASRTSGDNEQFF. DNA for the CDR3: TGTGCCAGCAGAACATCGGGGGACAATGAGCAGTTCTTC.

This clonotype was seen a single time. DNA of the CDR3: TGTGCCAGCAGCACGAGACAGGGGGCCAAAAACATTCAGTACTTC. Residues: CASSTRQGAKNIQYF. The chain combines TRBV7-9 with TRBJ2-4; 8 bases match TRBD1. The J segment lost 1 base and the V segment lost 5 bases, leaving 4 bases of the junction unmatched. The length of the CDR3 is 15 residues. Germline CDR1 and CDR2: SEHNR and FQNEAQ (reference sequence).

The sample holds a few counts of this clonotype. The chain recombines TRBV12-3 or TRBV12-4 with TRBJ2-3; D is unclear. V was clipped by 5 bases and J by 6 bases, with 9 bases between them. This CDR3 has 12 amino acids. The CDR3: CASSPVLDTQYF. For the CDR3, the DNA is TGTGCCAGCAGTCCCGTTTTGGATACGCAGTATTTT.

This clonotype has ten or more counts. The chain is built from TRBV6-1 and TRBJ2-7; no firm D call. Trimming shortened V by 3 bases and J by 6 bases, and 6 bases separated the two germline ends. The CDR3 contains 11 residues. From germline, CDR1 is MNHNS and CDR2 SASEGT. Written as DNA, the CDR3 is TGTGCCAGCAGTGACAGTTCCGAGCAGTACTTC. Translating gives CASSDSSEQYF.